This T cell receptor (beta chain) was identified during a study of blood T cell repertoires in COVID-19. Study as a whole: There were acute and convalescent COVID-19 samples, and they came from the United States, Italy and Spain. In each case, the material was cDNA or gDNA derived from T cells, B-cell-depleted T cells, or PBMCs.

This clone was observed at least ten times. The CDR3 has 12 residues. V lost 5 bases to trimming and J lost 9 bases, with 10 bases between them. The germline gives CDR1 LGHDT, CDR2 YNNKEL (reference sequence). In the authors' workflow: Amplification with reference gene primers provided the estimates of nucleated cell counts. Data came from immunoSEQ multiplex PCR; TCRdb stores just in-frame clones and leaves some out. The V and J calls and clone size were taken over from that table, and D and trimming were inferred from the DNA. This sample has some 46,000 clones, with roughly 70% found just once. Sequenced sample: peripheral blood. The chain joins TRBV3-1 (or the pseudogene TRBV3-2) to TRBJ2-2; maybe TRBD2 (6 bases). The source is an older man with acute or convalescent COVID-19. CDR3 region: CASSFGGRELFF. CDR3 DNA: TGTGCCAGCAGCTTTGGCGGGAGGGAGCTGTTTTTT.